These T cell receptor beta chains were read from a single sample in a study of blood T cell repertoires in COVID-19. Here immunoSEQ multiplex PCR was the method, and the copy in TCRdb shows in-frame clones only, minus some. The sample shows roughly 260,000 clones, 82% of them seen only once. The specimen was peripheral blood. The receptors stem from a woman aged 70-85 years with acute or convalescent COVID-19. Each CDR3 is given with its conserved first and last residue. Each record gives: D gene, J gene, V gene, clone size, CDR3 DNA, CDR3 protein. The D gene is left open where the match is weak. Expanded clones are given a class, and other clones once, few, many or no size at all.

d_call: .; j_call: TRBJ2-5; v_call: TRBV7-9; clone_size: .; cdr3_nt: TGTGCCAGCAGCCCCCCAGGGAAACAAGAGACCCAGTACTTC; cdr3_aa: CASSPPGKQETQYF
d_call: .; j_call: TRBJ1-1; v_call: TRBV18; clone_size: .; cdr3_nt: TGTGCCAGCTCACCGGCCCTGAACACTGAAGCTTTCTTT; cdr3_aa: CASSPALNTEAFF
d_call: TRBD2; j_call: TRBJ2-7; v_call: TRBV6-6; clone_size: .; cdr3_nt: TGTGCCAGCAGTTACACGACTAGCGGGTTACCCTACGAGCAGTACTTC; cdr3_aa: CASSYTTSGLPYEQYF
d_call: TRBD1; j_call: TRBJ1-1; v_call: TRBV6-6; clone_size: .; cdr3_nt: TGTGCCAGCAGCCTAGGACAGGGCCTGAACACTGAAGCTTTCTTT; cdr3_aa: CASSLGQGLNTEAFF
d_call: TRBD1; j_call: TRBJ2-7; v_call: TRBV6-6; clone_size: once; cdr3_nt: TGTGCCAGCAGTCAACCACAGGGGTACGAGCAGTACTTC; cdr3_aa: CASSQPQGYEQYF
d_call: .; j_call: TRBJ2-1; v_call: TRBV7-2; clone_size: .; cdr3_nt: TGTGCCAGCAGCTCCGGTGTTATTGCGGGGGCGTCTAATGAGCAGTTCTTC; cdr3_aa: CASSSGVIAGASNEQFF
d_call: .; j_call: TRBJ1-6; v_call: TRBV3-1/TRBV3-2; clone_size: .; cdr3_nt: TGTGCCAGCAGCCAAGATGTGGGGGCCCTCTATAATTCACCCCTCCACTTT; cdr3_aa: CASSQDVGALYNSPLHF
d_call: .; j_call: TRBJ1-1; v_call: TRBV10-3; clone_size: .; cdr3_nt: TGTGCCATCAGTTACTCCCAGGGAGCAGGGGCTAACACTGAAGCTTTCTTT; cdr3_aa: CAISYSQGAGANTEAFF
d_call: .; j_call: TRBJ1-5; v_call: TRBV4-3; clone_size: .; cdr3_nt: TGCGCCAGCAGCCAAGATTATCTTAGCAATCAGCCCCAGCATTTT; cdr3_aa: CASSQDYLSNQPQHF
d_call: .; j_call: TRBJ1-2; v_call: TRBV12-3/TRBV12-4; clone_size: .; cdr3_nt: TGTGCCAGCAGCTTAGGCGGGGATGTGGGCTACACCTTC; cdr3_aa: CASSLGGDVGYTF
d_call: .; j_call: TRBJ2-7; v_call: TRBV19; clone_size: .; cdr3_nt: TGTGCCAGTAGCCCCGGACAAGACTACGAGCAGTACTTC; cdr3_aa: CASSPGQDYEQYF
d_call: TRBD1; j_call: TRBJ1-5; v_call: TRBV4-1; clone_size: .; cdr3_nt: TGCGCCAGCAGCCCGCGGACAGGGATAGGGTATAGCAATCAGCCCCAGCATTTT; cdr3_aa: CASSPRTGIGYSNQPQHF
d_call: .; j_call: TRBJ2-3; v_call: TRBV4-2; clone_size: .; cdr3_nt: TGTGCCAGCAGCCAAGGGAGAGTAGACACGCAGTATTTT; cdr3_aa: CASSQGRVDTQYF
d_call: .; j_call: TRBJ2-7; v_call: TRBV5-5; clone_size: .; cdr3_nt: TGTGCCAGCAGTTTGAGGGGTGCGGGATACGAGCAGTACTTC; cdr3_aa: CASSLRGAGYEQYF
d_call: TRBD1; j_call: TRBJ2-4; v_call: TRBV4-1; clone_size: .; cdr3_nt: TGCGCCAGCAGACCGATCGGACAGGCGGCGAAAAACATTCAGTACTTC; cdr3_aa: CASRPIGQAAKNIQYF
d_call: TRBD1; j_call: TRBJ2-5; v_call: TRBV5-1; clone_size: .; cdr3_nt: TGCGCCAGCAGCTTCCGACAGGGGGAGACCCAGTACTTC; cdr3_aa: CASSFRQGETQYF
d_call: .; j_call: TRBJ2-5; v_call: TRBV27; clone_size: .; cdr3_nt: TGTGCCAGCAGAGGCGGGGTGGAGACCCAGTACTTC; cdr3_aa: CASRGGVETQYF
d_call: TRBD1; j_call: TRBJ1-1; v_call: TRBV7-2; clone_size: .; cdr3_nt: TGTGCCAGCAGCTTAGTCGCAGGGGGGCACACTGAAGCTTTCTTT; cdr3_aa: CASSLVAGGHTEAFF
d_call: TRBD1; j_call: TRBJ1-5; v_call: TRBV2; clone_size: .; cdr3_nt: TGTGCCAGCAGCCCAGACAGGGTAGGCAATCAGCCCCAGCATTTT; cdr3_aa: CASSPDRVGNQPQHF
d_call: .; j_call: TRBJ2-5; v_call: TRBV11-2; clone_size: once; cdr3_nt: TGTGCCAGCAGCTTATCGGAGACCCAGTACTTC; cdr3_aa: CASSLSETQYF